This T cell receptor beta chain was found in a study of shared clonotypes between healthy human individuals. Measured with immunoSEQ multiplex PCR; TCRdb has only the in-frame clones, and not every one. The sample has more than 900,000 clones, around 78% seen once. Germline V CDR1 and CDR2: GTSNPN, SVGIG (reference sequence). With V trimmed by 0 bases and J by 3 bases, 6 bases remained unmatched. The CDR3 length is 15 residues. This clone was observed a few times. The clonotype comes from a young man in good health. Some clones in this sample may be carry-over from other donors' samples. The chain is built from TRBV30 and TRBJ2-3; 7 nucleotides agree with TRBD2. Sequencing input: memory CD4+ T cells from PBMCs. The subset denotes: CD45RA-negative fraction. Here the CDR3 DNA reads TGTGCCTGGAGTGTACTAGCGAGCCCAACAGATACGCAGTATTTT. Its protein product is CAWSVLASPTDTQYF.